This passage covers 32 T cell receptor beta chains from one sample sequenced in a study of tumor-infiltrating lymphocytes in primary liver carcinoma. Reverse transcription of around 500 ng total RNA with a constant-region primer produced TCR beta cDNA. TCR beta libraries came from three nested multiplex PCR rounds using slightly modified ARM-PCR. It was with TRBV1-TRBV30 forward primers and a C-beta reverse primer that the first two PCR rounds were run, at around 9 cycles each. TCRdb analysed the multiplex PCR reads with MiXCR anew, one entry per CDR3 protein. Among tens of thousands of distinct CDR3 sequences, over 65% were seen once, and the ten largest hold approximately 25%. From unsorted bulk tissue weighing about 18-30 mg, DNA and RNA were co-extracted. The sample consisted of liver tumor tissue from sampling region 3. Subset in this sample: tumor region T3, left-lateral pole. The receptors were sampled from a man aged 35-49 years with primary liver carcinoma and hepatitis B virus infection.

This clonotype was counted a few times. Here the CDR3 omits its conserved ending phenylalanine or tryptophan, so a read error is the likely source. V is TRBV11-2 and J is TRBJ2-1; 8 bases agree with TRBD2. Germline assignment: CDR1 SGHAT and CDR2 FQNNGV. This CDR3 comprises 16 residues. The DNA of the CDR3 is TGTGTCAGCAGCTTGGATATAGGACTAGCCATGGGTGAGCAGTTCCTC. This translates into CVSSLDIGLAMGEQFL.

This clonotype was detected many times. This chain joins TRBV5-4 and TRBJ1-5; D gene uncertain. The CDR3 is 14 residues long. Looked up from germline, CDR1 is SGHNT and CDR2 is YYREEE (reference sequence). Trimming stripped 1 base from V and 5 bases from J, with 10 bases between. The CDR3 is CASSLSPGYQPQHF. The CDR3, as DNA: TGTGCCAGCAGCTTGAGTCCAGGTTATCAGCCCCAGCATTTT.

By share of the sample, this clonotype is medium-sized (0.01 to 0.1%). This sequence joins TRBV6-1 and TRBJ2-3; perhaps TRBD1 as D (6 bases). This CDR3 has 15 residues. Germline CDR1 and CDR2: MNHNS and SASEGT. Trimming pared 3 bases from V and 2 bases from J, leaving 12 bases between. CDR3 in amino acids: CASSDRQEATDTQYF. DNA of the CDR3: TGTGCCAGCAGTGACCGACAGGAAGCCACAGATACGCAGTATTTT.

The genes are TRBV9 and TRBJ1-6; no firm D call. CDR3 size: 15 residues. The V end was cut by 4 bases, the J end by 7 bases, with 15 bases between. The germline gives CDR1 SGDLS, CDR2 YYNGEE. CDR3 nucleotide sequence: TGTGCCAGCAGCCTAACGGTGTCCACGAATTCACCCCTCCACTTT. As protein: CASSLTVSTNSPLHF.

Of note for this clonotype: Relative to the germline gene, one junction end is altered; a read error may explain this. The gene calls are TRBV11-2 and TRBJ2-7; TRBD1 matches at 9 bases. Germline-derived CDR1 and CDR2 are SGHAT and FQNNGV. The CDR3 totals 18 residues. The DNA of the CDR3 is TGTGCCAACAGCTCAACAGACATGGGGACAGGGTATTCCTACGAGCAGTACTTC. As protein: CANSSTDMGTGYSYEQYF.

In this sample, this clonotype turned up many times. V and J are TRBV29-1 and TRBJ2-3, with 7 bases matching TRBD2. Germline loops: CDR1 SQVTM, CDR2 ANQGSEA. CDR3 length equals 14 residues. V lost 1 base to trimming and J lost 3 bases; unmatched junction nucleotides: 4. The CDR3 nucleotides read TGCAGCGTTGAAGTGGATAGCGGGACAGATACGCAGTATTTT. As protein: CSVEVDSGTDTQYF.

This clonotype is medium-sized within its sample. This chain joins TRBV29-1 and TRBJ2-7; D gene unclear. Germline V gene data show CDR1 as SQVTM and CDR2 as ANQGSEA. V dropped 6 bases and J dropped 1 base, with 16 bases sitting between them. This CDR3 comprises 14 residues. The CDR3 nucleotides read TGCAGCGTCCGACCTCAGGACGCTTCCTACGAGCAGTACTTC. Translated, it gives CSVRPQDASYEQYF.

By frequency in the sample, this clonotype is medium-sized (0.01 to 0.1%). This chain uses TRBV5-1 with TRBJ2-1; D might be TRBD2 (5 bases). The CDR3 is 14 amino acids. Trimming removed 1 base at V and 12 bases at J, with 17 bases between. Germline V gives CDR1 SGHRS, CDR2 YFSETQ. The CDR3 bases are TGCGCCAGCAGCTTGTCGGGGATCCCCGATGGGCAGTTCTTC. Protein sequence: CASSLSGIPDGQFF.

The chain combines TRBV4-1 with TRBJ1-1; TRBD1 is a possible D gene (5 bases). The CDR3 runs 22 residues. Trimming shortened V by 0 bases and J by 4 bases, and 33 bases separated the two germline ends. Germline CDR1 and CDR2: MGHRA and YSYEKL. In nucleotides, the CDR3 is TGCGCCAGCAGCCAAGATCTAGTCTCCAGTGATAGGGGCAGACCCCTGGTCACTGAAGCTTTCTTT. It is translated as CASSQDLVSSDRGRPLVTEAFF.

V and J are TRBV24-1 and TRBJ1-1, with no clear D. V lost 8 bases to trimming and J lost 0 bases, with 12 bases between them. The CDR3 runs to 14 residues. From germline, CDR1 is KGHDR and CDR2 SFDVKD. DNA of the CDR3: TGTGCCACCACCGCAAGGGCCTTGAACACTGAAGCTTTCTTT. Residues: CATTARALNTEAFF.

A remark on this clonotype: One junction end disagrees with the germline gene, perhaps due to a read error. The chain links TRBV29-1 to TRBJ2-3, with no clear D. This CDR3 comprises 15 residues. Per germline, CDR1 SQVTM and CDR2 ANQGSEA. The CDR3 spells CSAGPVPLSTDTQYF. The DNA for the CDR3 is TGCAGCGCTGGACCTGTCCCTTTAAGCACAGATACGCAGTATTTC.

This clonotype was counted many times. The chain uses TRBV28 and TRBJ2-2; a possible D gene is TRBD2 (6 bases). V lost 5 bases, J lost 8 bases, and 9 bases lay in between. This CDR3 has 12 amino acids. The V gene's germline CDR1 is MDHEN and CDR2 SYDVKM. CDR3: CASSPGEGELFF. The CDR3 region has the DNA TGTGCCAGCAGTCCGGGGGAAGGGGAGCTGTTTTTT.

To note about this clonotype: The conserved phenylalanine or tryptophan normally closing the CDR3 is absent here, so this likely arose from a read error. The chain combines TRBV11-2 with TRBJ2-2; 9 bases line up with TRBD2. There are 16 residues in the CDR3. Germline assignment: CDR1 SGHAT and CDR2 FQNNGV. Here the CDR3 reads CDSSLVALAGTGKLFI. The CDR3 nucleotides read TGTGACAGCAGCTTAGTGGCGCTAGCGGGAACCGGGAAGCTGTTTATT.

Concerning this clonotype itself: A much larger clone is a single base away; this may be a read error. Likely a read error: the CDR3 ends without its conserved phenylalanine or tryptophan. This CDR3 is CASSSQNYVYTS. The CDR3 DNA follows: TGTGCCAGCAGCTCTCAGAACTATGTCTACACCTCC. The rearrangement links TRBV6-5 to TRBJ1-2, with D hard to call. Per the germline V gene, CDR1 is MNHEY and CDR2 is SVGAGI. The CDR3 runs to 12 residues.

Remarks on this clonotype: Since no conserved phenylalanine or tryptophan closes the CDR3, a read error is the likely cause. The J gene is TRBJ2-3, the V gene TRBV4-1, with D possibly TRBD2 on 6 matching bases. V was trimmed by 4 bases and J by 0 bases, leaving 14 bases between them. This CDR3 is 16 amino acids long. Per germline, CDR1 MGHRA and CDR2 YSYEKL. CDR3 region: CASSPEAGISTDTQYL. As DNA, the CDR3 is TGCGCCAGCAGCCCAGAGGCGGGAATAAGCACAGATACGCAGTATCTT.

This clonotype came up once. Germline is not matched at one junction end, which may reflect a read error. This chain joins TRBV5-6 and TRBJ2-1; perhaps TRBD1 as D (5 bases). The CDR3 sequence is 13 residues long. Germline assignment: CDR1 SGHDT and CDR2 YYEEEE. DNA of the CDR3: TGTGCCAGAAGCTCAGGGTCCTACAATGATCAGTTCTTC. It is translated as CARSSGSYNDQFF.

This clonotype was recorded a few times. The chain joins TRBV11-2 to TRBJ2-7; a weak D match, TRBD1 (7 bases). The germline CDR1 and CDR2 sequences are SGHAT and FQNNGV. The CDR3 contains 17 residues. Trimming left V 8 bases short and J 2 bases short, with 25 bases between. Here the CDR3 reads CASGPRGRLGGTYEQYF. The DNA for the CDR3 is TGTGCCAGCGGCCCCAGGGGGAGGTTGGGGGGCACCTACGAGCAGTACTTC. The entire variable domain, with the rest obtained from reference TRBV11-2 and TRBJ2-7, is as follows: EAGVAQSPRYKIIEKRQSVAFWCNPISGHATLYWYQQILGQGPKLLIQFQNNGVVDDSQLPKDRFSAERLKGVDSTLKIQPAKLEDSAVYLCASGPRGRLGGTYEQYFGPGTRLTVT.

This clonotype was recorded at least ten times. This chain connects TRBV20-1 to TRBJ1-1; D gene ambiguous. Germline V CDR1 and CDR2: DFQATT, SNEGSKA (reference sequence). V dropped 2 bases and J dropped 4 bases, with 11 bases sitting between them. The CDR3 has 13 residues. CDR3 in amino acids: CSARSGYGTEAFF. As DNA, the CDR3 is TGCAGTGCTAGATCTGGATATGGCACTGAAGCTTTCTTT.

This clonotype was observed a handful of times. A junction end diverges from the germline sequence, so it may reflect a read error. The J gene is TRBJ2-7, the V gene TRBV12-5; a possible D gene is TRBD2 (6 bases). CDR3 size: 11 residues. The germline CDR1 and CDR2 sequences are LGHNT and FRNRAP. The DNA for the CDR3 is TGTACTAGCCCCCCGGGGTCCGAGCAGTACTTC. It encodes CTSPPGSEQYF.

The chain combines TRBV29-1 with TRBJ2-7, with TRBD2 identical over 7 bases. Germline V gene data show CDR1 as SQVTM and CDR2 as ANQGSEA. This CDR3 has 18 amino acids. V dropped 5 bases and J dropped 5; count of bases not matched to a gene: 24. CDR3 in amino acids: CSVKGRGRITGVEDEQYF. CDR3 nucleotide sequence: TGCAGCGTTAAAGGTCGCGGGAGAATTACCGGCGTGGAGGACGAGCAGTACTTC.

Notes on this clonotype: This sequence may be a read error, since a much larger clone differs from it by one base. DNA of the CDR3: TGTGCCATTCAGACAGCCGGAACTTCCTACGAGCAGTACTTC. Translation: CAIQTAGTSYEQYF. V gene TRBV28 combines with J gene TRBJ2-7; D is perhaps TRBD1 (5 bases). This CDR3 contains 14 residues. Per germline, CDR1 MDHEN and CDR2 SYDVKM. Deletions cut 10 bases from V and 1 base from J, with 17 bases between.

With regard to this clonotype: Being one base from a much bigger clone, this may be a read error. The chain is built from TRBV5-1 and TRBJ2-3, with D unclear. Trimming removed 3 bases from V and 1 base from J, with 3 bases in between. There are 12 residues in the CDR3. CDR1 is SGHRS and CDR2 is YFSETQ in the germline V gene. CDR3 amino acids: CASSSGTDTQYF. CDR3 bases: TGCGCCAGCAGCTCCGGCACAGATACGCAGTATTTT.

The J gene is TRBJ2-6, the V gene TRBV6-5, with D maybe TRBD1 (5 bases). This CDR3 region has 18 residues. V lost 5 bases to trimming and J lost 2 bases, with 19 bases between them. The germline V gene has CDR1 MNHEY and CDR2 SVGAGI. The CDR3 DNA reads as TGTGCCAGCAGTCATTGGACACGTATGAAAGCTGGGGCCAACGTCCTGACTTTC. This codes for CASSHWTRMKAGANVLTF.

Details on this clonotype: An end of the junction does not agree with germline; a read error may underlie this. CDR3 in amino acids: CAISAGTATTEVFF. The CDR3 region has the DNA TGTGCCATCAGTGCTGGGACCGCGACCACTGAAGTTTTCTTT. The chain uses TRBV10-3 and TRBJ1-1, with D perhaps TRBD1 (5 bases). The CDR3 is 14 amino acids. Germline CDR1 reads ENHRY; CDR2 reads SYGVKD.

As to this clonotype: Germline is not matched at one junction end, which may reflect a read error. This chain links TRBV29-1 with TRBJ2-7; the D gene is possibly TRBD2 (5 bases). The CDR3 is 14 amino acids. Looked up from germline, CDR1 is SQVTM and CDR2 is ANQGSEA. The CDR3 is CSVEDLVGVSEQCF. CDR3 sequence (DNA): TGCAGTGTTGAAGACCTAGTGGGAGTCTCCGAGCAGTGCTTC.

This clonotype was seen just once. The junction departs from germline at one end; a sequencing error may be responsible. The chain employs TRBV29-1 and TRBJ1-1, with unresolved D. CDR1 is SQVTM, CDR2 ANQGSEA, per germline. The CDR3 loop spans 13 amino acids. The CDR3 is CSAPVARSTEALF. CDR3 nucleotides: TGCAGCGCACCGGTGGCGAGGAGCACTGAAGCTCTCTTT.

Notes on this clonotype: The CDR3 end shows no conserved phenylalanine or tryptophan, and so a read error is likely. This chain joins TRBV11-1 and TRBJ2-2; tentatively, D is TRBD1 or TRBD2 (5 bases each). The CDR3 length is 13 residues. From germline, CDR1 is SGHAT and CDR2 FQDESV (reference sequence). The DNA of the CDR3 is TGTGCCAGCAGCTTACTAGCCGGCAGGGAACTGTTTTTA. Amino acid sequence: CASSLLAGRELFL.

A note on this clonotype: Germline is not matched at one junction end, which may reflect a read error. The V call is TRBV11-2, the J call TRBJ2-2; D gene uncertain. The germline gives CDR1 SGHAT, CDR2 FQNNGV. The CDR3 is made up of 13 amino acids. CDR3 sequence: CASSLVGTEELFF. The CDR3 DNA reads TGTGCCAGCAGCTTAGTCGGCACCGAGGAGCTGTTTTTT.

On this clonotype: A junction boundary mismatches the germline segment, possibly from a read error. J is TRBJ1-6 and V is TRBV10-3; D is unclear. Germline loops: CDR1 ENHRY, CDR2 SYGVKD. The CDR3 is made up of 13 amino acids. The CDR3 loop reads CAVGMNYNSRLHF. The CDR3 bases are TGTGCCGTCGGGATGAACTATAATTCACGCCTCCACTTT.

In this sample, this clonotype turned up a few times. The rearrangement joins TRBV19 to TRBJ2-1; 7 positions agree with TRBD1. The CDR3 length is 13 residues. After removal of 3 bases from V and 5 bases from J, the junction contained 1 base not matched to a gene. The germline V gene encodes CDR1 LNHDA and CDR2 SQIVND (reference sequence). This chain's CDR3 is CASSIDRDNEQFF. The CDR3 region has the DNA TGTGCCAGTAGTATCGACAGGGACAATGAGCAGTTCTTC.

About this clonotype itself: A read error is likely, as this CDR3 ends without the conserved phenylalanine or tryptophan. No DNA is shown, since the ends of the CDR3 on it are uncertain; the CDR3 is the one TCRdb lists. CDR3 in amino acids: CNVRPQDASYERYL. The J gene is TRBJ2-7, the V gene TRBV29-1. The CDR3 is made up of 14 amino acids, end residues included. Germline CDR1 SQVTM, CDR2 ANQGSEA.

With respect to this clonotype: The conserved phenylalanine or tryptophan is not found at the CDR3 terminus, so this likely reflects a read error. The chain has TRBV11-3 and TRBJ2-1; D call uncertain. Germline V CDR1 and CDR2: SGHNT, YENEEA. This CDR3 contains 15 residues. The CDR3 DNA is TGCGCCAGCAGCTTAAGTTTAGTAGGATACAATGAGCAGTTCTTA. Its protein product is CASSLSLVGYNEQFL.